The rows below give T cell receptor beta chains drawn from one sample of a study of blood T cell repertoires in COVID-19. The table came from immunoSEQ multiplex PCR; TCRdb's copy has only in-frame clones and leaves some out. The repertoire has 150,000 or so clones, 75% to 85% of them found once; the top ten carry about 0.5%. Sequenced sample: peripheral blood. The receptors were gathered from a man in his sixties with acute or convalescent COVID-19. Each CDR3 is given without its conserved first and last residue. The D gene is left open where the match is weak. The listing skips clone size in some rows; elsewhere it reads once, few, many or a size class.

clone_size d_call j_call v_call cdr3_length cdr3_aa
NA NA TRBJ1-1 TRBV18 14 ASSPSSAGLNTEAF
NA TRBD2 TRBJ2-4 TRBV19 13 ASSIAGTSLNIQY
NA TRBD2 TRBJ2-3 TRBV9 14 ASSVGGGVTSAAQY
NA NA TRBJ2-5 TRBV6-1 12 ASSDLGLQETQY
NA NA TRBJ2-2 TRBV27 13 ASSLYPGRTGELF
NA TRBD1 TRBJ2-3 TRBV5-4 13 ASSRRQGGIDTQY
NA TRBD2 TRBJ2-1 TRBV19 13 ASSMRGGQGNEQF
NA NA TRBJ2-7 TRBV12-5 14 ASGLSSGHSSYEQY
NA NA TRBJ2-7 TRBV7-9 15 ASSLRKHGEMGYEQY
NA TRBD1 TRBJ1-4 TRBV5-5 13 ASSTGQGANEKLF
few NA TRBJ1-2 TRBV7-9 13 ASSRENSPNYGYT
NA NA TRBJ2-6 TRBV28 15 ASSFTGSSSGANVLT
NA TRBD1 TRBJ1-2 TRBV6-5 13 ASRPGTGGHYGYT
NA NA TRBJ2-7 TRBV28 12 ASTKGTGTYEQY
NA NA TRBJ1-5 TRBV19 11 ASSISGNQPQH
NA NA TRBJ1-1 TRBV3-1/TRBV3-2 12 ASSQFQGRTEAF
NA TRBD1 TRBJ2-3 TRBV5-4 13 ASSRDRGTADTQY
many NA TRBJ2-3 TRBV9 13 ASSFAGTSTDTQY
few TRBD1 TRBJ1-5 TRBV28 12 ASETNRGLQPQH
NA NA TRBJ2-7 TRBV10-3 9 AMNRHYEQY
NA TRBD1 TRBJ1-1 TRBV6-6 12 ASNGQGSATEAF
NA NA TRBJ2-7 TRBV5-1 9 ASSTDYEQY
NA TRBD1 TRBJ1-2 TRBV7-2 12 ASSQGARTYGYT
NA TRBD2 TRBJ2-7 TRBV4-2 15 ASSQGLAGMSSYEQY
few TRBD2 TRBJ2-7 TRBV7-2 13 ASSLGGTAAYEQY
NA NA TRBJ1-1 TRBV7-9 13 ASSFQGQGSIRAF